The rows below give T cell receptor beta chains drawn from one sample of a study of T cell responses to AZD1222 COVID-19 vaccine. Some clones are missing from TCRdb's copy, which holds only in-frame ones; the method was immunoSEQ multiplex PCR. The data contain roughly 67,000 clones, 80% to 90% of them singletons. The sample in question was peripheral blood, obtained 28 days after the second AZD1222 dose. The receptors originated from an adult who received the AZD1222 COVID-19 vaccine. CDR3s include the opening cysteine and the closing phenylalanine or tryptophan. The D gene is left open where the match is weak. Expanded clones are given a class, and other clones once, few, many or no size at all.

v_call	j_call	d_call	clone_size	cdr3_nt	cdr3_aa
TRBV6-5	TRBJ1-3	-	-	TGTGCCAGCAGGCGTGGGGGTCTGGAGGGAAACACCATATATTTT	CASRRGGLEGNTIYF
TRBV4-1	TRBJ2-5	-	-	TGCGCCAGCAGCCAAGGAACCGGGGCCTGGGGAGAGACCCAGTACTTC	CASSQGTGAWGETQYF
TRBV19	TRBJ2-1	-	once	TGTGCCAGTAGTATAACGAGCCAGGGTCGCAATGAGCAGTTCTTC	CASSITSQGRNEQFF
TRBV3-1/TRBV3-2	TRBJ2-7	-	-	TGTGCCAGCAGCCTGGACAGTCACGAGCAGTACTTC	CASSLDSHEQYF
TRBV19	TRBJ1-4	TRBD1	-	TGTGCCAGTAGTATAGGAGGGGGCGTTGGGGAAAAACTGTTTTTT	CASSIGGGVGEKLFF
TRBV4-2	TRBJ1-1	-	-	TGTGCCAGCAGCCAAGATCAGCCGGGCAGTACTGAAGCTTTCTTT	CASSQDQPGSTEAFF
TRBV7-6	TRBJ2-2	TRBD2	-	TGTGCCAGCAGCCTAGCGGGAGGGCCCTCAGACGGGGAGCTGTTTTTT	CASSLAGGPSDGELFF
TRBV3-1/TRBV3-2	TRBJ1-1	-	-	TGTGCCAGCAGCCGGTGGGACACTGAAGCTTTCTTT	CASSRWDTEAFF
TRBV28	TRBJ1-4	TRBD1	-	TGTGCCAGCAGTTTTGGGGACAGGGCGAATGAAAAACTGTTTTTT	CASSFGDRANEKLFF
TRBV7-9	TRBJ2-5	-	-	TGTGCCAGCAGCTTAGCGCTAGGTCTAGAGACCCAGTACTTC	CASSLALGLETQYF
TRBV7-9	TRBJ2-1	TRBD2	once	TGTGCCAGCGGACCTACCGGGACTAGCGGCTACAATGAGCAGTTCTTC	CASGPTGTSGYNEQFF
TRBV6-2/TRBV6-3	TRBJ2-7	-	many	TGTGCCAGCAGTTACCCGGACGGAAGCTCCTACGAGCAGTACTTC	CASSYPDGSSYEQYF
TRBV11-3	TRBJ2-3	-	-	TGTGCCAGCAGCCAGAGTCATAGTGGCACAGATACGCAGTATTTT	CASSQSHSGTDTQYF
TRBV5-1	TRBJ2-7	-	-	TGCGCCAGCAGCTTTTCGCGTCTCTCCTACGAGCAGTACTTC	CASSFSRLSYEQYF
TRBV30	TRBJ1-4	-	-	TGTGCCTGGAGTCAGGGATTACGTGAAAAACTGTTTTTT	CAWSQGLREKLFF
TRBV27	TRBJ2-7	-	-	TGTGCCAGCAGTTTAGAAGGGACCTACGAGCAGTACTTC	CASSLEGTYEQYF
TRBV7-3	TRBJ2-3	-	-	TGTGCCAGCAGCTTTTCGCTAGGAGGCACAGATACGCAGTATTTT	CASSFSLGGTDTQYF
TRBV6-1	TRBJ1-2	-	-	TGTGCCAGCAGTGAACGGGACCCCTATGGCTACACCTTC	CASSERDPYGYTF
TRBV9	TRBJ2-5	-	-	TGTGCCAGCAGCGTAGCGGGAGTGGGGGAGACCCAGTACTTC	CASSVAGVGETQYF
TRBV7-8	TRBJ2-1	-	once	TGTGCCAGCAGCTTAGGGAGCTCCTACAATGAGCAGTTCTTC	CASSLGSSYNEQFF